This T cell receptor beta chain was captured by sequencing in a study of blood T cell repertoires in COVID-19. Overall study: T cells, B-cell-depleted T cells, or PBMCs supplied cDNA or gDNA.

Germline values: CDR1 MGHRA, CDR2 YSYEKL. V shed 0 bases, J shed 4 bases, and the junction held 5 bases outside the gene matches. The CDR3 has 16 amino acids. Original data processing: Estimates of nucleated cell counts were drawn from the amplification of reference gene primers. The data were produced by immunoSEQ multiplex PCR, yet TCRdb's version contains in-frame clones alone and is incomplete. D and trimming come from the DNA, and the V and J calls and clone size come from that table. The sample consists of roughly 65,000 clones, just over 85% of them appearing once. Sequencing input: peripheral blood. The clonotype originates from a man aged 50 to 60 with acute or convalescent COVID-19. The chain combines TRBV4-1 with TRBJ2-2, with 7 nucleotides matching TRBD2. CDR3 nucleotide sequence: TGCGCCAGCAGCCAAGACCAGCGGGGAGGCACCGGGGAGCTGTTTTTT. It encodes CASSQDQRGGTGELFF.